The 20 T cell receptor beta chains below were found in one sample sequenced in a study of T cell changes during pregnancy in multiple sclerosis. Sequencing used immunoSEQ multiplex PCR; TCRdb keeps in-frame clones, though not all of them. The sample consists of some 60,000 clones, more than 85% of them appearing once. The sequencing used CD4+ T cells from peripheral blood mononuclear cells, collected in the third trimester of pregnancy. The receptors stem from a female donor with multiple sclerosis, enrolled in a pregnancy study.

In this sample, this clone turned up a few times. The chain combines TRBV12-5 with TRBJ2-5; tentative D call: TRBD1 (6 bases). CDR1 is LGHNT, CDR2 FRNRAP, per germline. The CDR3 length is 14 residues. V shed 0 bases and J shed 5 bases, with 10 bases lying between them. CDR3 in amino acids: CASGLVGGLETQYF. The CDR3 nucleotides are TGTGCTAGTGGTTTGGTTGGGGGCCTGGAGACCCAGTACTTC.

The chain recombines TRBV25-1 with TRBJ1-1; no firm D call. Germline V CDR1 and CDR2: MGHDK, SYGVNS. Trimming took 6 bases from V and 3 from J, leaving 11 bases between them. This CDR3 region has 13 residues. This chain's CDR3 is CASSRRADTEAFF. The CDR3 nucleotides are TGTGCCAGCAGCAGGAGGGCGGACACTGAAGCTTTCTTT. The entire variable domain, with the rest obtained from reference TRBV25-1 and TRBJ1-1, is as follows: EADIYQTPRYLVIGTGKKITLECSQTMGHDKMYWYQQDPGMELHLIHYSYGVNSTEKGDLSSESTVSRIRTEHFPLTLESARPSHTSQYLCASSRRADTEAFFGQGTRLTVV.

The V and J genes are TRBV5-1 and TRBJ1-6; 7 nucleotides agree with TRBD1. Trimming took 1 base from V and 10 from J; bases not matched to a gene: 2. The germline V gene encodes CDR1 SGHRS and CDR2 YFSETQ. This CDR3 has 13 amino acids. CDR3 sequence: CASSLTGESPLHF. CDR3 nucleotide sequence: TGCGCCAGCAGCTTGACAGGGGAATCACCCCTCCACTTT.

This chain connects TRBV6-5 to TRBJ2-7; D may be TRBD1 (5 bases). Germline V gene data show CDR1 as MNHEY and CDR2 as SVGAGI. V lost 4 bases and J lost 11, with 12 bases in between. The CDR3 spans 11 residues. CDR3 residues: CASSWGVTEYF. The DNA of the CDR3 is TGTGCCAGCAGTTGGGGCGTAACCGAGTACTTC.

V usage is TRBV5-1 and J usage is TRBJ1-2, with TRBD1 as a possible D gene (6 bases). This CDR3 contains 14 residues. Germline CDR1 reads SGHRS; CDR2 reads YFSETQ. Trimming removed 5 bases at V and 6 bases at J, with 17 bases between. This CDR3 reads CASSQGPRGDGYTF. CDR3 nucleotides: TGCGCCAGCAGTCAGGGGCCCCGGGGCGATGGCTACACCTTC.

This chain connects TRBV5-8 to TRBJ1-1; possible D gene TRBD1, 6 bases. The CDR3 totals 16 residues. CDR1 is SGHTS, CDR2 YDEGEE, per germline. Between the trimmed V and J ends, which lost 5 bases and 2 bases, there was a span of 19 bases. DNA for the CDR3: TGTGCCAGCAGTAGGTTGGGGGCGCTTCTTAACACTGAAGCTTTCTTT. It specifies CASSRLGALLNTEAFF.

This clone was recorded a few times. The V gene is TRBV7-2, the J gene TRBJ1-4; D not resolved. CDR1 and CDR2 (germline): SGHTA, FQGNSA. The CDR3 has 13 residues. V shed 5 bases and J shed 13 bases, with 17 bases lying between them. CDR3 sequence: CASSPFQADLLFF. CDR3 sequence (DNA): TGTGCCAGCAGCCCCTTCCAGGCAGACCTACTGTTTTTT.

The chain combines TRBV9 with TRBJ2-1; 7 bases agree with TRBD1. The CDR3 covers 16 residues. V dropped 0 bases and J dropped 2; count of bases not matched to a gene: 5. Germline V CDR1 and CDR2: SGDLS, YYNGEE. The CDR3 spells CASSVETGRAYNEQFF. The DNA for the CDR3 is TGTGCCAGCAGCGTAGAGACAGGGAGAGCCTACAATGAGCAGTTCTTC.

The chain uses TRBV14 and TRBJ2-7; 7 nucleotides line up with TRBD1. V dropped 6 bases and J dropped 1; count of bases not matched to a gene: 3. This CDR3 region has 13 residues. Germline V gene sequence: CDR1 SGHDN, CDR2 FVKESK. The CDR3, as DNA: TGTGCCAGCAGAAGACAGGGATCCTACGAGCAGTACTTC. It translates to CASRRQGSYEQYF.

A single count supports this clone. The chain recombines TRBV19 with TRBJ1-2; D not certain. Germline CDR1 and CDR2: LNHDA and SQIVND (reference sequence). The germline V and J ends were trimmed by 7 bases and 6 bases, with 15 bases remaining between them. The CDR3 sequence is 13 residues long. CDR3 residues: CASTDRWGDGYTF. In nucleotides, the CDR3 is TGTGCCAGTACCGATAGGTGGGGAGATGGCTACACCTTC.

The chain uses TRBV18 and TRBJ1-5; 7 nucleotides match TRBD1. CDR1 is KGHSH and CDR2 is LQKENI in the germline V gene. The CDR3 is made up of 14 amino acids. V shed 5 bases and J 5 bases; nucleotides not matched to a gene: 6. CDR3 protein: CASSMAGGDQPQHF. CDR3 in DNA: TGTGCCAGCTCAATGGCAGGGGGAGATCAGCCCCAGCATTTT.

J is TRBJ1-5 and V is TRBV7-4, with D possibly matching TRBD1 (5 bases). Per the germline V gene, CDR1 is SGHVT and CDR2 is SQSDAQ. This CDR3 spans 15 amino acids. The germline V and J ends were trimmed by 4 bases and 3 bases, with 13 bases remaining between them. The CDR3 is CASSSSGGVNQPQHF. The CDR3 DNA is TGTGCCAGCAGCTCGTCGGGGGGAGTCAATCAGCCCCAGCATTTT. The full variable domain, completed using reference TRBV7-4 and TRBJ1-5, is GAGVSQSPRYKVAKRGRDVALRCDSISGHVTLYWYRQTLGQGSEVLTYSQSDAQRDKSGRPSGRFSAERPERSVSTLKIQRTEQGDSAVYLCASSSSGGVNQPQHFGDGTRLSIL.

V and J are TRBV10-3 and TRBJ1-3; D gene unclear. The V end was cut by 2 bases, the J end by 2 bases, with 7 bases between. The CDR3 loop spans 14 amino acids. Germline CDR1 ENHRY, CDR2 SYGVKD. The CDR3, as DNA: TGTGCCATCAGTGAGCCGGGTACTGGAAACACCATATATTTT. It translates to CAISEPGTGNTIYF.

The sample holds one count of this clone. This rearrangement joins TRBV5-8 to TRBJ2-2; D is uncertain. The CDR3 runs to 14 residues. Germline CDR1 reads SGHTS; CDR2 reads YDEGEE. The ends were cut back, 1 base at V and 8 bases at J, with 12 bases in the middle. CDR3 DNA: TGTGCCAGCAGCTTGCCTACTGTTTCGGGGGAGCTGTTTTTT. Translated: CASSLPTVSGELFF.

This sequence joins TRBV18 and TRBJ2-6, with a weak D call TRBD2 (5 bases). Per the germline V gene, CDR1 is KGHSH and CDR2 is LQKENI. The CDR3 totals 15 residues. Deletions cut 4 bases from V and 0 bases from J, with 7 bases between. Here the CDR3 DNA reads TGTGCCAGCTCACGCGGGTCCTCTGGGGCCAACGTCCTGACTTTC. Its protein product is CASSRGSSGANVLTF.

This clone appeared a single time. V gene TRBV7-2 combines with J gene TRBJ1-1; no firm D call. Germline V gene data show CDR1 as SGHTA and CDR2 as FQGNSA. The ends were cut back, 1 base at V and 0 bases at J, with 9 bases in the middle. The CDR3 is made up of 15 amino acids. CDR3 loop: CASSLEALLNTEAFF. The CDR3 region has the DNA TGTGCCAGCAGCTTAGAAGCCCTCTTGAACACTGAAGCTTTCTTT.

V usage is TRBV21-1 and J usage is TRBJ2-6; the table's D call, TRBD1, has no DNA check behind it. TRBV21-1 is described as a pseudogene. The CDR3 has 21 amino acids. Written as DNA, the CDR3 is TGTGCCAGCAGCAAAGAAGGGACAGACCTACCCTCCCGCTCTGGGGCCAACGTCCTGACTTTC. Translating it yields CASSKEGTDLPSRSGANVLTF.

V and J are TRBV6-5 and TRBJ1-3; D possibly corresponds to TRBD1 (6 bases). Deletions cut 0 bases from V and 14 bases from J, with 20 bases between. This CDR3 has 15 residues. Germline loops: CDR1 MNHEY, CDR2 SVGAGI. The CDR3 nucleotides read TGTGCCAGCAGTTACTCGGCCGGGAGGGGGATTTTCGTATATTTT. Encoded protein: CASSYSAGRGIFVYF.

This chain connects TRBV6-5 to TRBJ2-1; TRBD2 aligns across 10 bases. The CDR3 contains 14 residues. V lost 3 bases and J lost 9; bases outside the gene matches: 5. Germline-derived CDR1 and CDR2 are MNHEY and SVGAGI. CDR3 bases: TGTGCCAGCAGTTATAGCGGGGGGAATGGTGAGCAGTTCTTC. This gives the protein CASSYSGGNGEQFF.

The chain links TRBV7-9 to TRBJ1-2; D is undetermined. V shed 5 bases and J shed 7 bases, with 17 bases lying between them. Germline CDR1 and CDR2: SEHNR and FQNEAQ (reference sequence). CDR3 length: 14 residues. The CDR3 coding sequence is TGTGCCAGCAGCCGGAGCGGCAGCCTTTCTGGCTACACCTTC. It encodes CASSRSGSLSGYTF.